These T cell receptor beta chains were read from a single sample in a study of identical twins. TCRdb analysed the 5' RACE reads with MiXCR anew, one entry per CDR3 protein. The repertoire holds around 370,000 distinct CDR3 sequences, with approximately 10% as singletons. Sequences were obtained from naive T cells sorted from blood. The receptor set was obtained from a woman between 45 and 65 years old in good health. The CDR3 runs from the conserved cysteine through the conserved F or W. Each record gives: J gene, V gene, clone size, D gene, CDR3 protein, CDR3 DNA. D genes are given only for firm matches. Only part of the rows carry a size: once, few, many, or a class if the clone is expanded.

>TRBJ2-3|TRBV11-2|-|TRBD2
CASSWGLAAKLDTQYF
TGTGCCAGCAGCTGGGGACTAGCGGCAAAATTAGATACGCAGTATTTT
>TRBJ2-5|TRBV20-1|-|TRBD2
CSTRTSGTETQYF
TGCAGTACCCGGACTAGCGGGACTGAGACCCAGTACTTC
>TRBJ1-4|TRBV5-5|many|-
CASRMTAGLREKLFF
TGTGCCAGCAGAATGACCGCAGGGCTTCGAGAAAAACTGTTTTTT
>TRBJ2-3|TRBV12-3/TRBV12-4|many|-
CASSPLRGDTQYF
TGTGCCAGCAGTCCACTCCGAGGGGATACGCAGTATTTT
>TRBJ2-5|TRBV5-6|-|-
CASSLANSFGETQYF
TGTGCCAGCAGCTTGGCGAACTCGTTCGGAGAGACCCAGTACTTC
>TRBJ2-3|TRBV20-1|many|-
CSARDPLVWGITDTQYF
TGCAGTGCTAGAGATCCTTTGGTGTGGGGCATCACAGATACGCAGTATTTT
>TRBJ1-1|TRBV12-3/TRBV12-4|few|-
CASSFPGQNTEAFF
TGTGCCAGCAGTTTTCCCGGCCAGAACACTGAAGCTTTCTTT
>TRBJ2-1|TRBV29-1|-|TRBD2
CSVPPSGRVEQFF
TGCAGCGTGCCTCCTAGCGGGAGGGTTGAGCAGTTCTTC
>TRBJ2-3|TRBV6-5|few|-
CASSYRGLADTQYF
TGTGCCAGCAGTTACAGGGGTTTAGCAGATACGCAGTATTTT
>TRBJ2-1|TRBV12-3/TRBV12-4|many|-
CASSLMLYNEQFF
TGTGCCAGCAGTTTAATGCTTTACAATGAGCAGTTCTTC
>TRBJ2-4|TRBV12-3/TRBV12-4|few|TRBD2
CASSFLGLADYKNIQYF
TGTGCCAGCAGTTTCCTAGGACTAGCGGACTACAAAAACATTCAGTACTTC
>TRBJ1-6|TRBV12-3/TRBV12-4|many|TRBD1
CASRRQGGGSPLHF
TGTGCCAGCCGGAGACAGGGAGGAGGTTCACCCCTCCACTTT
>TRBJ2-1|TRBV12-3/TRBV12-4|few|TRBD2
CASMGSGKYNEQFF
TGTGCCAGCATGGGGAGCGGGAAGTACAATGAGCAGTTCTTC
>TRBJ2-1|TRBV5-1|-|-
CASSLGRTPHNEQFF
TGCGCCAGCAGCTTAGGACGGACGCCGCACAATGAGCAGTTCTTC
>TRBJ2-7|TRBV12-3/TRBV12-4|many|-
CASSFGFYEQYF
TGTGCCAGCAGTTTCGGTTTCTACGAGCAGTACTTC
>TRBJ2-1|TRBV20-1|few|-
CSARARFDEQFF
TGCAGTGCTAGAGCACGGTTTGATGAGCAGTTCTTC
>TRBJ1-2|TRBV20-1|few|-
CSASAGEGYGYTF
TGCAGTGCCTCAGCCGGAGAGGGCTATGGCTACACCTTC
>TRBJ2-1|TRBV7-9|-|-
CASSAPTGALKNEQFF
TGTGCCAGCAGCGCGCCTACCGGGGCGCTTAAGAATGAGCAGTTCTTC
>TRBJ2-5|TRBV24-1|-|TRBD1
CATSDPQHLDRAQYF
TGTGCCACCAGTGATCCACAGCACCTGGACAGGGCCCAGTACTTC
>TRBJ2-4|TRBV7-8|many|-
CASSLVGSNTKVNIQYF
TGTGCCAGCAGCCTAGTAGGGTCGAATACAAAGGTGAACATTCAGTACTTC
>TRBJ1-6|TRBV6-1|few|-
CASSESGIYNSPLHF
TGTGCCAGCAGTGAATCGGGGATCTATAATTCACCCCTCCACTTT
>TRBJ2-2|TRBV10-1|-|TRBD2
CASSPGLAGFPGELFF
TGCGCCAGCAGTCCAGGACTAGCGGGATTCCCCGGGGAGCTGTTTTTT
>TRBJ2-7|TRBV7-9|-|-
CASSTQGGGEQYF
TGTGCCAGCAGCACCCAGGGGGGGGGCGAGCAGTACTTC
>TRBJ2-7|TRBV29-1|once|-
CSVETSRGSVNEQYF
TGCAGCGTTGAAACTTCCCGCGGCTCCGTAAACGAGCAGTACTTC
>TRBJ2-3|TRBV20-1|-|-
CSARLEEWITDTQYF
TGCAGTGCTAGATTAGAGGAATGGATCACAGATACGCAGTATTTT
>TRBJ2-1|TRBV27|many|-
CASSFTLAEVYNEQFF
TGTGCCAGCAGTTTTACCTTAGCGGAGGTTTACAATGAGCAGTTCTTC
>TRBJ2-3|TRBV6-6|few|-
CASRRGGMPDTQYF
TGTGCCAGCCGAAGGGGCGGGATGCCAGATACGCAGTATTTT
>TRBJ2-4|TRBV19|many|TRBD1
CASSPTGGNIQYF
TGTGCCAGTAGTCCAACAGGGGGCAACATTCAGTACTTC
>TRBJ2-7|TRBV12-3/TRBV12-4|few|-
CASSKTRDIYYEQYF
TGTGCCAGCAGTAAAACCCGGGACATATACTACGAGCAGTACTTC
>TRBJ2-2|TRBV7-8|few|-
CASRPGRATGELFF
TGTGCCAGCAGACCAGGACGGGCAACCGGGGAGCTGTTTTTT
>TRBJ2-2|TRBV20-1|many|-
CSARRGNTGELFF
TGCAGTGCTAGGCGGGGTAACACCGGGGAGCTGTTTTTT
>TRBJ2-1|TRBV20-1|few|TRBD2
CSAKGGPISAEQFF
TGCAGTGCTAAGGGAGGGCCGATTAGCGCTGAGCAGTTCTTC
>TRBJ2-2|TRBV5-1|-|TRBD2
CASSRGGGWTGELFF
TGCGCCAGCAGCCGCGGGGGAGGATGGACCGGGGAGCTGTTTTTT
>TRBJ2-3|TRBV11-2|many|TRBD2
CASSLGSGTGDTQYF
TGTGCCAGCAGCTTAGGTAGCGGGACGGGAGATACGCAGTATTTT
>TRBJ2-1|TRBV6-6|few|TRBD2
CASSRDSYGGVEQFF
TGTGCCAGCAGCCGGGACTCCTATGGGGGGGTTGAGCAGTTCTTC
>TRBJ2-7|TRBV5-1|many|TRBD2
CASSHTSGSYEQYF
TGCGCCAGCAGCCATACTAGCGGGAGCTACGAGCAGTACTTC
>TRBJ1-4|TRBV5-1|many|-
CASSRRGLWGNEKLFF
TGCGCCAGCAGCCGACGGGGGTTGTGGGGGAATGAAAAACTGTTTTTT
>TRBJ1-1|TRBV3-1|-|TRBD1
CASSQDSPGDRGLTEAFF
TGTGCCAGCAGCCAAGATAGTCCGGGGGACAGGGGTCTCACTGAAGCTTTCTTT
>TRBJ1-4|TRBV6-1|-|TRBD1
CASSEQGAWEKLFF
TGTGCCAGCAGTGAACAGGGGGCGTGGGAAAAACTGTTTTTT
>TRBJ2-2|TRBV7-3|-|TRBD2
CASSSVAGNTGELFF
TGTGCCAGCAGCTCGGTAGCGGGAAACACCGGGGAGCTGTTTTTT
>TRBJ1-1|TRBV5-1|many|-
CASSLEGKGTEAFF
TGCGCCAGCAGCTTGGAAGGGAAGGGCACTGAAGCTTTCTTT
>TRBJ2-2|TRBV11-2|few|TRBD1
CASRRQGVKAGELFF
TGTGCCAGCAGAAGACAGGGGGTGAAAGCCGGGGAGCTGTTTTTT
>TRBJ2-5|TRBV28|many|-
CASSFDNKLEETQYF
TGTGCCAGCAGTTTCGACAACAAGCTAGAAGAGACCCAGTACTTC
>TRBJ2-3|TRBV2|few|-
CAFRVGASGDTQYF
TGTGCCTTCCGGGTAGGGGCCTCGGGTGATACGCAGTATTTT
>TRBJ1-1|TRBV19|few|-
CASLSGGRIDTEAFF
TGTGCCAGTTTAAGTGGTGGCCGGATCGACACTGAAGCTTTCTTT
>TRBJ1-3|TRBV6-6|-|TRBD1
CASTNGQGAFGNTIYF
TGTGCCAGCACCAATGGACAGGGGGCTTTTGGAAACACCATATATTTT
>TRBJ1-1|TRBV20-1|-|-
CSASRGGLEGTEAFF
TGCAGTGCTAGCAGAGGGGGACTCGAGGGCACTGAAGCTTTCTTT
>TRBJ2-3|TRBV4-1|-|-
CASSQVVAPSTQYF
TGCGCCAGCAGCCAAGTGGTAGCGCCCTCTACGCAGTATTTT
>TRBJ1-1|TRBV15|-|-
CATRNGNTEAFF
TGTGCCACCAGAAATGGGAACACTGAAGCTTTCTTT
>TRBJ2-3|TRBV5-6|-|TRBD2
CASSLGLAGGENTQYF
TGTGCCAGCAGCCTGGGACTAGCGGGAGGGGAAAATACGCAGTATTTT
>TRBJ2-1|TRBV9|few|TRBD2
CASSVREGLYNEQFF
TGTGCCAGCAGCGTACGGGAGGGCCTGTACAATGAGCAGTTCTTC
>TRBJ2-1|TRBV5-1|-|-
CASSVTLSALNIREQFF
TGCGCCAGCAGCGTCACTCTTAGCGCTCTTAATATACGGGAGCAGTTCTTC
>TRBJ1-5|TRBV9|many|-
CASSQGGFGNQPQHF
TGTGCCAGCAGCCAAGGAGGGTTCGGCAATCAGCCCCAGCATTTT
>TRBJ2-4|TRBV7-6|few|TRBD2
CASSSQGGLAGDIQYF
TGTGCCAGCAGCTCACAGGGGGGACTAGCGGGTGACATTCAGTACTTC
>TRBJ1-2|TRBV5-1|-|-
CASSLEPLGGYTF
TGCGCCAGCAGCTTGGAACCCCTCGGGGGCTACACCTTC
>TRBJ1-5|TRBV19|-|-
CASSMRAPYSNQPQHF
TGTGCCAGTAGTATGCGAGCGCCTTATAGCAATCAGCCCCAGCATTTT
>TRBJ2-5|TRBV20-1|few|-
CSARDLGRGVTQYF
TGCAGTGCTAGAGATCTCGGGAGAGGGGTGACCCAGTACTTC
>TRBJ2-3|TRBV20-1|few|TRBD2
CSASGRGGTDTQYF
TGCAGTGCCAGCGGGAGGGGGGGCACAGATACGCAGTATTTT